The rows below give T cell receptor beta chains drawn from one sample of a study of T cells after yellow fever vaccination. TCRdb reprocessed the 5' RACE reads with MiXCR, giving one entry per CDR3 protein. The sample carries about 260,000 distinct CDR3 sequences, more than 3.5% recorded once. Source: PBMCs, taken 15 days after the yellow fever booster vaccination. The source is a man between 18 and 29 years old who received the YFV17D yellow fever vaccine. The CDR3 runs from the conserved cysteine through the conserved F or W. A D gene is named only where the DNA matches it firmly. Rows may omit the clone size; those that give it use once, few, many or a size class.

d_call	clone_size	v_call	j_call	cdr3_nt	cdr3_aa
TRBD2	many	TRBV6-5	TRBJ2-1	TGTGCCAGCAGTACCCCAGTAGCGGGGGGGTTCAATGAGCAGTTCTTC	CASSTPVAGGFNEQFF
.	many	TRBV29-1	TRBJ2-5	TGCAGCGTAGCCGGGACAGAGACCCAGTACTTC	CSVAGTETQYF
.	many	TRBV21-1	TRBJ1-3	TGTGCCAGCAGCAAGGGCGAGAACTCTGGAAACACCATATATTTT	CASSKGENSGNTIYF
TRBD1	.	TRBV9	TRBJ1-3	TGTGCCAGCAGCGTGTCCGGGACAGGGCAACGCTCTGGAAACACCATATATTTT	CASSVSGTGQRSGNTIYF
TRBD2	many	TRBV5-5	TRBJ2-1	TGTGCCAGCAGCTTGGAGGGGCGGGGGGAATGGAATGAGCAGTTCTTC	CASSLEGRGEWNEQFF
TRBD2	many	TRBV11-3	TRBJ2-5	TGTGCCAGCAGCCCTGGACTAGCGGGGGAAGAGACCCAGTACTTC	CASSPGLAGEETQYF
.	.	TRBV7-9	TRBJ1-3	TGTGCCAGCAGCACAACGATCGCGGGGGCACTTGGAAACACCATATATTTT	CASSTTIAGALGNTIYF
.	many	TRBV6-1	TRBJ1-2	TGTGCCAGCAGTGAAGCAGGGACCTATGGCTACACCTTC	CASSEAGTYGYTF
TRBD2	many	TRBV5-1	TRBJ2-5	TGCGCCAGCGGCCTTCTAGCGGAACAAGAGACCCAGTACTTC	CASGLLAEQETQYF
.	many	TRBV5-1	TRBJ2-3	TGCGCCAGCAGCCTGCAACTAGCAGATACGCAGTATTTT	CASSLQLADTQYF
.	few	TRBV2	TRBJ1-1	TGTGCCAGCACTGTGGAACTGAACACTGAAGCTTTCTTT	CASTVELNTEAFF
.	many	TRBV20-1	TRBJ1-2	TGCAGTGCTAGGCCACAGAATCACTATGGCTACACCTTC	CSARPQNHYGYTF
.	many	TRBV7-9	TRBJ2-2	TGTGCCAGCAGCCATAGGGCCGGGGAGCTGTTTTTT	CASSHRAGELFF
.	many	TRBV11-2	TRBJ2-3	TGTGCCAGCAGCTTAGCCCCCCGGAGTCTTAGCACAGATACGCAGTATTTT	CASSLAPRSLSTDTQYF
TRBD1	many	TRBV6-4	TRBJ2-1	TGTGCCAGCAGTGAAGCGGGACAGGGGGCTAATGAGCAGTTCTTC	CASSEAGQGANEQFF
TRBD2	many	TRBV20-1	TRBJ2-4	TGCAGTGCTACCCTCTTCAGGGGCGGGGGGACGGACAAAAACATTCAGTACTTC	CSATLFRGGGTDKNIQYF
.	many	TRBV5-1	TRBJ2-1	TGCGCCAGCAGCCGCGGGACAGGGGGACTAGCGGGTGTGTTCTTC	CASSRGTGGLAGVFF
.	many	TRBV12-3/TRBV12-4	TRBJ2-5	TGTGCCAGCAGCTCGTACGTTCAGACCCAGTACTTC	CASSSYVQTQYF
.	many	TRBV30	TRBJ1-1	TGTGCCTGGAAACAGATCCTAGCTATGAACACTGAAGCTTTCTTT	CAWKQILAMNTEAFF
.	few	TRBV6-5	TRBJ1-1	TGTGCCAGTTTCTTCGGGTCGAACACTGAAGCTTTCTTT	CASFFGSNTEAFF
.	many	TRBV5-4	TRBJ1-6	TGTGCCAGCAGCGGTGACACTTTACCCCTCCACTTT	CASSGDTLPLHF
TRBD2	.	TRBV29-1	TRBJ2-2	TGCAGCGTTGGACAGCGGGGGGGATACACCGGGGAGCTGTTTTTT	CSVGQRGGYTGELFF
.	many	TRBV5-1	TRBJ2-3	TGCGCCAGCAGCTCCCAAACGGACAGAGCCGATACGCAGTATTTT	CASSSQTDRADTQYF
.	many	TRBV12-3/TRBV12-4	TRBJ2-1	TGTGCCAGCAGTCACCCCCCCGCCTACAATGAGCAGTTCTTC	CASSHPPAYNEQFF
TRBD2	many	TRBV5-1	TRBJ2-5	TGCGCCAGCAGCTTTAGCGGGGGGGAAGAGACCCAGTACTTC	CASSFSGGEETQYF
.	many	TRBV14	TRBJ1-4	TGTGCCAGCAGCCAAGATTTAGGAAACGGAGAAAAACTGTTTTTT	CASSQDLGNGEKLFF
.	many	TRBV7-9	TRBJ2-1	TGTGCCAGCAGCTTGAATTTTCGGGGGCCGAGCTCCTACAATGAGCAGTTCTTC	CASSLNFRGPSSYNEQFF
.	many	TRBV6-2/TRBV6-3	TRBJ2-7	TGTGCCAGCAGTTTCCCCGTGGTGGGACAACGTTACGAGCAGTACTTC	CASSFPVVGQRYEQYF
.	many	TRBV12-3/TRBV12-4	TRBJ2-1	TGTGCCAGCAGCCCAGGACTCTCTGGTGAGCAGTTCTTC	CASSPGLSGEQFF
TRBD2	.	TRBV7-2	TRBJ2-2	TGTGCCAGCAGCTTGGGACTAGCGGGGCTCCTGAACACCGGGGAGCTGTTTTTT	CASSLGLAGLLNTGELFF
.	many	TRBV18	TRBJ1-1	TGTGCCAGCTCACCAACTCCCGAGAACACTGAAGCTTTCTTT	CASSPTPENTEAFF
TRBD2	.	TRBV23-1	TRBJ2-5	TGCGCCGGCAGTCAAAGGGACGTAAAGGCACTAGCGGGGGGCCCATCTCTCCCGGGGGAGACCCAGTACTTC	CAGSQRDVKALAGGPSLPGETQYF
.	many	TRBV15	TRBJ1-4	TGTGCCACCAGCTCAAGGACAGCAATAAATGAAAAACTGTTTTTT	CATSSRTAINEKLFF
TRBD2	many	TRBV19	TRBJ2-3	TGTGCCAGTAGTTCCTCCTTGGGACTAGCGTTGGAGTATTTT	CASSSSLGLALEYF
TRBD1	few	TRBV18	TRBJ1-5	TGTGCCAGCTCACTAACAGGGGTCCTCAATCAGCCCCAGCATTTT	CASSLTGVLNQPQHF
.	many	TRBV6-6	TRBJ1-1	TGTGCCAGCAGTTATACGGGGAGGAACACTGAAGCTTTCTTT	CASSYTGRNTEAFF
.	many	TRBV25-1	TRBJ2-7	TGTGCCAGTGGTCAGGGAGTATACGAGCAGTACTTC	CASGQGVYEQYF
.	many	TRBV12-3/TRBV12-4	TRBJ2-7	TGTGCCAGCAGTTTCGGTCAGGGCTCCTACGAGCAGTACTTC	CASSFGQGSYEQYF
.	many	TRBV5-4	TRBJ1-1	TGTGCCAGCAGCTGGGGACCGAATGAAGCTTTCTTT	CASSWGPNEAFF
TRBD2	many	TRBV27	TRBJ2-1	TGTGCCAGCAGTTTTTGGACTAGCGGGGGTGAGCAGTTCTTC	CASSFWTSGGEQFF
.	many	TRBV7-7	TRBJ2-2	TGTGCCAGCAGCACGGGGCGGTCAGATAGCACCGGGGAGCTGTTTTTT	CASSTGRSDSTGELFF
.	.	TRBV30	TRBJ1-1	TGTGCCTGGACCGTGGGTTTACCGGGGAGCACTGAAGCTTTCTTT	CAWTVGLPGSTEAFF
.	many	TRBV4-2	TRBJ1-2	TGTGCCAGCAGCCAATCTAGAACCTATGGCTACACCTTC	CASSQSRTYGYTF
TRBD2	many	TRBV7-2	TRBJ2-3	TGTGCCAGCAGCCCATTTGGCGGGGGGAGCACAGATACGCAGTATTTT	CASSPFGGGSTDTQYF
TRBD1	many	TRBV5-1	TRBJ1-2	TGCGCCAGCAGCAAGACAGGGAATAACTATGGCTACACCTTC	CASSKTGNNYGYTF